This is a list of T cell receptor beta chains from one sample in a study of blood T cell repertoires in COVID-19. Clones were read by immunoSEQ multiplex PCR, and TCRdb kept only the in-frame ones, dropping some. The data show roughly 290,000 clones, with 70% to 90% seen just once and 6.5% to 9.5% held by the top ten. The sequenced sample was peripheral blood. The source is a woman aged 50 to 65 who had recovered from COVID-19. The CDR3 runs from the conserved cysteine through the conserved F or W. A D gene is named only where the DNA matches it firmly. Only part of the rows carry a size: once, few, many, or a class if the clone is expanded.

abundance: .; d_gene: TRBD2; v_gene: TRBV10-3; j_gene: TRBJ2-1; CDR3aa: CAISGTSGIGPQEQFF; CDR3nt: TGTGCCATCAGTGGGACTAGCGGGATTGGACCTCAAGAGCAGTTCTTC
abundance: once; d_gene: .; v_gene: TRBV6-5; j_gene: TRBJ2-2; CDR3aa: CASRLGQANTGELFF; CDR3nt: TGTGCCAGCAGGTTGGGACAAGCGAACACCGGGGAGCTGTTTTTT
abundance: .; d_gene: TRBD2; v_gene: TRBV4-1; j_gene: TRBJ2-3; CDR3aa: CASSLGGDTDTQYF; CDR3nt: TGCGCCAGCAGCCTCGGGGGGGACACAGATACGCAGTATTTT
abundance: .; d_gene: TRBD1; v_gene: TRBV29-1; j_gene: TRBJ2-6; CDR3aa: CSVGTGTSGANVLTF; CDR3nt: TGCAGCGTTGGGACAGGGACATCTGGGGCCAACGTCCTGACTTTC
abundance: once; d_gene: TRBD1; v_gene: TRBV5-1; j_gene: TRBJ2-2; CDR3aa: CASSSGQGNTGELFF; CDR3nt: TGCGCCAGCAGCTCCGGACAGGGTAACACCGGGGAGCTGTTTTTT
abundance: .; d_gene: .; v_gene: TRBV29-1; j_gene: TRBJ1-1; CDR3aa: CSVASGVEAFF; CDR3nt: TGCAGCGTTGCCTCAGGGGTCGAAGCTTTCTTT
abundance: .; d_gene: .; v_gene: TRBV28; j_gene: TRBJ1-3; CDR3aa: CASRGRSGNTIYF; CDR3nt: TGTGCCAGCCGAGGGAGGTCTGGAAACACCATATATTTT
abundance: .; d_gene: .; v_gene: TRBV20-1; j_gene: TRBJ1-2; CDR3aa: CSASERLYGYTF; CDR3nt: TGCAGTGCTAGTGAGAGGCTCTATGGCTACACCTTC
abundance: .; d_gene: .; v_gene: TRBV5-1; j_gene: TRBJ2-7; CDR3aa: CAIPNPGTTASYEQYF; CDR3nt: TGCGCCATCCCTAACCCCGGGACAACAGCCTCCTACGAGCAGTACTTC
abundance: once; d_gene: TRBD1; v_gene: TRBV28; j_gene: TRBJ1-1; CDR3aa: CASRTGQGQDTEAFF; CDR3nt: TGTGCCAGCAGGACGGGACAGGGCCAGGACACTGAAGCTTTCTTT
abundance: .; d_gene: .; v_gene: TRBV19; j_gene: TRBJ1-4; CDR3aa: CASRNFATNEKLFF; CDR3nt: TGTGCCAGTAGGAACTTTGCAACTAATGAAAAACTGTTTTTT
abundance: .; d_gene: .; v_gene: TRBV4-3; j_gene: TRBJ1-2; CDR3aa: CASSQGQGINYGYTF; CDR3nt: TGCGCCAGCAGCCAGGGGCAGGGGATTAACTATGGCTACACCTTC
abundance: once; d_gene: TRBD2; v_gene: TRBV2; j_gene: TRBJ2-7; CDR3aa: CASSEGLAGGNEQYF; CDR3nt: TGTGCCAGCAGCGAAGGACTAGCGGGGGGGAACGAGCAGTACTTC
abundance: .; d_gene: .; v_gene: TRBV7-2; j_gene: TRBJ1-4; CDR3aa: CASSPMGRNEKLFF; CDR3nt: TGTGCCAGCAGCCCGATGGGGCGAAATGAAAAACTGTTTTTT
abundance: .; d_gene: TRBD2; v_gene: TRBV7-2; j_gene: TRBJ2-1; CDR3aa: CASSYVLAGGLGEQFF; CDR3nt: TGTGCCAGCAGCTACGTACTAGCGGGGGGGCTCGGTGAGCAGTTCTTC
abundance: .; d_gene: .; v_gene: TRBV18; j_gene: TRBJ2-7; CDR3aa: CAGGEGNLDEQYF; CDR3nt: TGTGCCGGGGGCGAGGGGAATTTAGACGAGCAGTACTTC
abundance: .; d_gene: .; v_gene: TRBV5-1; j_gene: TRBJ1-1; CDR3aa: CASSLGLNTEAFF; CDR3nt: TGCGCCAGCAGCTTGGGGCTGAACACTGAAGCTTTCTTT
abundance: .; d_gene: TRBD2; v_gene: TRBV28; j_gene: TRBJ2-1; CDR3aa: CASSLVAGVQFF; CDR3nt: TGTGCCAGCAGTTTAGTAGCGGGAGTTCAGTTCTTC
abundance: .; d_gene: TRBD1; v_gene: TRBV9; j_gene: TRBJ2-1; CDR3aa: CASSLGQGNYNEQFF; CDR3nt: TGTGCCAGCAGCCTCGGACAGGGGAACTACAATGAGCAGTTCTTC
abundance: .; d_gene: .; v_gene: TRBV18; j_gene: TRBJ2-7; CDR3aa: CASSPTHSSSHEQYF; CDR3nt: TGTGCCAGCTCACCGACTCACTCTAGCAGCCACGAGCAGTACTTC
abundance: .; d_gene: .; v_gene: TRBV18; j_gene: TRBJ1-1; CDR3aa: CASSPGQNTEAFF; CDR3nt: TGTGCCAGCTCACCCGGACAGAACACTGAAGCTTTCTTT
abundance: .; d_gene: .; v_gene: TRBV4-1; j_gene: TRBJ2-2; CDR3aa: CASRQGRNSGELFF; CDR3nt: TGCGCCAGCAGACAGGGACGGAATTCCGGGGAGCTGTTTTTT
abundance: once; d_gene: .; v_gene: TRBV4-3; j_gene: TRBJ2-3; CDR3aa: CASSARYLGTTDTQYF; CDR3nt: TGCGCCAGCAGCGCAAGATATCTGGGGACAACAGATACGCAGTATTTT
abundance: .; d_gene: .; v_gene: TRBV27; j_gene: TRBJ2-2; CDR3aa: CASSLFTYRGAGELFF; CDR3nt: TGTGCCAGCAGTTTATTTACTTATCGGGGTGCCGGGGAGCTGTTTTTT
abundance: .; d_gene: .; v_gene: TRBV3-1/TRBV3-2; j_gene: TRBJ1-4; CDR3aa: CASSYRRVNEKLFF; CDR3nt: TGTGCCAGCAGCTACCGCAGGGTTAATGAAAAACTGTTTTTT
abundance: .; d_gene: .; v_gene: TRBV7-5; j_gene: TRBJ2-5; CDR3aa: CARSSLARYETQYF; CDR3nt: TGTGCCAGAAGCTCGCTCGCGCGATACGAGACCCAGTACTTC
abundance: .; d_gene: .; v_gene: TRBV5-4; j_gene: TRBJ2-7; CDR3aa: CASSPERAYEQYF; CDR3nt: TGTGCCAGCAGCCCCGAGCGGGCCTACGAGCAGTACTTC
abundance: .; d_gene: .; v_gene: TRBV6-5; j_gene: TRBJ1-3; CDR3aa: CASSYSLSSGNTIYF; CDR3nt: TGTGCCAGCAGTTACTCCCTAAGCTCTGGAAACACCATATATTTT
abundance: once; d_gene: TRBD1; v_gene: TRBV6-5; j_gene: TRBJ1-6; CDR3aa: CASGTGGNSPLHF; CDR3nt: TGTGCCAGCGGGACAGGGGGAAATTCACCCCTCCACTTT
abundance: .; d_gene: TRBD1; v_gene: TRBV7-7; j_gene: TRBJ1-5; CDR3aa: CASSLDRDQPQHF; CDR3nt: TGTGCTAGCAGCTTAGACAGGGATCAGCCCCAGCATTTT
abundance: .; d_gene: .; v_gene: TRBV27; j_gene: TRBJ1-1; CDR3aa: CASSFNQVAGTEAFF; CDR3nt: TGTGCCAGCAGTTTTAATCAGGTCGCGGGCACTGAAGCTTTCTTT
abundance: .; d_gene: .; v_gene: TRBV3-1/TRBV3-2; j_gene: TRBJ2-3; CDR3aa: CASSQGRDITTDTQYF; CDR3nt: TGTGCCAGCAGCCAAGGACGGGACATAACAACAGATACGCAGTATTTT
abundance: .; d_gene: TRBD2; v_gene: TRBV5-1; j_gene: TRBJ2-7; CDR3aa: CASSLSPSSGTAEQYF; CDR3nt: TGCGCCAGCAGCTTATCTCCGTCTAGCGGGACCGCCGAGCAGTACTTC
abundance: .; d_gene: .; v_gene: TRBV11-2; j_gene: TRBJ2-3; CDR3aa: CASSLDMGADTQYF; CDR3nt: TGTGCCAGCAGCTTAGATATGGGCGCAGATACGCAGTATTTT
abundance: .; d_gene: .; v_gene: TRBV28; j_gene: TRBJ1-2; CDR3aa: CASSSRPADYGYTF; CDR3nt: TGTGCCAGCAGTTCCCGCCCCGCGGACTATGGCTACACCTTC
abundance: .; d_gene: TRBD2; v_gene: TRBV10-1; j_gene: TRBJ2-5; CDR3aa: CASSESASGQETQYF; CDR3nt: TGCGCCAGCAGTGAGAGCGCTAGCGGACAAGAGACCCAGTACTTC
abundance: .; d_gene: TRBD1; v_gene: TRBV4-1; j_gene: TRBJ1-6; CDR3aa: CASSQMTGENSPLHF; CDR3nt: TGCGCCAGCAGCCAAATGACAGGGGAAAATTCACCCCTCCACTTT
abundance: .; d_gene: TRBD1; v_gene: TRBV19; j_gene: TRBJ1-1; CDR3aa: CATGQGNAPLGAFF; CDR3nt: TGTGCCACGGGACAGGGAAATGCGCCATTGGGAGCTTTCTTT
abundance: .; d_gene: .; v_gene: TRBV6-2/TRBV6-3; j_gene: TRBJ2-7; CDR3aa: CASSPSGRGVSSYEQYF; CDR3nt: TGTGCCAGCAGTCCCTCCGGCAGGGGGGTGAGCTCCTACGAGCAGTACTTC
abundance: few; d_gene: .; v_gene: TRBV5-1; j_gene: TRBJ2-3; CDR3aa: CASSLGTTADTQYF; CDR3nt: TGCGCCAGCAGCTTGGGGACTACGGCGGATACGCAGTATTTT
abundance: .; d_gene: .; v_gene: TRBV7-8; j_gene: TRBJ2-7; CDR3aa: CASSTDRITGEQYF; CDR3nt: TGTGCCAGCAGCACAGACAGAATAACGGGCGAGCAGTACTTC
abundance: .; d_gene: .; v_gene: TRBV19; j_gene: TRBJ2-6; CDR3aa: CASSRKSSGANVLTF; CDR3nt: TGTGCCAGTAGTCGAAAGAGCTCTGGGGCCAACGTCCTGACTTTC
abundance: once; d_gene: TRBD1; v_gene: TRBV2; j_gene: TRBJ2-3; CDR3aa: CASSLDRGRDTQYF; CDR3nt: TGTGCCAGCAGCCTTGACAGGGGGAGGGATACGCAGTATTTT
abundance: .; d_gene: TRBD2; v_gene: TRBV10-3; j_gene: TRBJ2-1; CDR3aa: CAISESVAGGIGNEQFF; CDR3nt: TGTGCCATCAGTGAGTCGGTAGCGGGGGGTATTGGAAATGAGCAGTTCTTC
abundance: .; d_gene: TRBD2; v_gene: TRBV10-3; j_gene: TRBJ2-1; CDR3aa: CAIRTGTSGEEQFF; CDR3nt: TGTGCCATCAGGACCGGGACTAGCGGGGAGGAGCAGTTCTTC
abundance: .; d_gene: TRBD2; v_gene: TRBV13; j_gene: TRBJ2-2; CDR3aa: CASRRAGAGGELFF; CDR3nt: TGTGCCAGCAGGCGAGCGGGGGCTGGCGGGGAGCTGTTTTTT
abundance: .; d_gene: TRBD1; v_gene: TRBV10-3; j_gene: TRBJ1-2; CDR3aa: CAIRSRDREDGYTF; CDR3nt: TGTGCCATCAGGAGCCGGGACAGGGAGGATGGCTACACCTTC
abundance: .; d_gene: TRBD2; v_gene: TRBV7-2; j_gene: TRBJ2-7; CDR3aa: CASSSGLAGAAYEQYF; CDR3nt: TGTGCCAGCAGCTCGGGACTAGCGGGGGCGGCCTACGAGCAGTACTTC
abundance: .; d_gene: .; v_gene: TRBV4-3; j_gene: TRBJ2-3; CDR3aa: CASSQAGSDTQYF; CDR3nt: TGCGCCAGCAGCCAAGCAGGGTCAGATACGCAGTATTTT
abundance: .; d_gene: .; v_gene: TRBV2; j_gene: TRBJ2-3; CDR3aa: CASETSTDTQYF; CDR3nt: TGTGCCAGCGAGACTAGCACAGATACGCAGTATTTT
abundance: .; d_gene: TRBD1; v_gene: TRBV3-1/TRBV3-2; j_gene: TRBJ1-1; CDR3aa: CASSQASGQGQGGTEAFF; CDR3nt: TGTGCCAGCAGCCAAGCCTCGGGACAGGGGCAAGGAGGGACTGAAGCTTTCTTT
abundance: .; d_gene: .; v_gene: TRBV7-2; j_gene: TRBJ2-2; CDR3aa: CASSLGGPSTGELFF; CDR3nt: TGTGCCAGCAGCTTAGGAGGGCCAAGCACCGGGGAGCTGTTTTTT
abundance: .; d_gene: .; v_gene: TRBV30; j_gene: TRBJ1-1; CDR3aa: CAWRGLNRQAFF; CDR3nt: TGTGCCTGGAGGGGCCTAAACCGGCAAGCTTTCTTT
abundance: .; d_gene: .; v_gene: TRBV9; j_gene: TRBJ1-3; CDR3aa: CASSPGQFYSGNTIYF; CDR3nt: TGTGCCAGCAGCCCAGGACAGTTTTACTCTGGAAACACCATATATTTT
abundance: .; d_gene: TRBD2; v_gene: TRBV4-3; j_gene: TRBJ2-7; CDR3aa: CASSQASTSGSYEQYF; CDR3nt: TGCGCCAGCAGCCAAGCCTCGACTAGCGGGAGCTACGAGCAGTACTTC
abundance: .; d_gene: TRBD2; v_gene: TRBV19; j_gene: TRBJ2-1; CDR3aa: CASSLAVHNEQFF; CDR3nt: TGTGCCAGTAGTCTAGCGGTTCACAATGAGCAGTTCTTC
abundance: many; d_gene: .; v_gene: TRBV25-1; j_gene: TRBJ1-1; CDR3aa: CASGNRASNTEAFF; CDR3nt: TGTGCCAGCGGCAACAGGGCTTCGAACACTGAAGCTTTCTTT
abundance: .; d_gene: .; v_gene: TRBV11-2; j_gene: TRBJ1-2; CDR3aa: CASSLEDTGKVGYTF; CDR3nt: TGTGCCAGCAGCTTAGAGGATACAGGGAAAGTTGGCTACACCTTC